The 9 T cell receptor beta chains below were found in one sample sequenced in a study of response to subunit inactivated influenza vaccine. In TCRdb, the RT-PCR reads were re-called with MiXCR into one record per CDR3 protein. The sample consists of about 800,000 distinct CDR3 sequences, 21% of them appearing once. The sample consisted of PBMCs from blood, taken roughly 5 days after vaccination. All receptors come from a man over 45 who received an inactivated influenza vaccine.

Comment on this clonotype: This may arise from a read error, as a much more abundant clone is one base away. The V and J genes are TRBV7-8 and TRBJ1-5, with 8 bases fitting TRBD1. The length of the CDR3 is 16 residues. The germline gives CDR1 SGHVS, CDR2 FQNEAQ. V was clipped by 5 bases and J by 0 bases; unmatched bases: 6. CDR3 sequence reads: CASSPRTGRSNQPQHF. For the CDR3, the DNA is TGTGCCAGCAGCCCGAGGACAGGGCGTAGCAATCAGCCCCAGCATTTT.

In this sample, this clonotype turned up a few times. The chain recombines TRBV5-4 with TRBJ2-5; no definite D call. There are 12 residues in the CDR3. The germline gives CDR1 SGHNT, CDR2 YYREEE (reference sequence). The V gene lost 9 bases and the J gene lost 4 bases, with 13 bases spanning the gap. The CDR3 DNA follows: TGTGCCACCGGCGAGGTGGCAGAGACCCAGTACTTC. Translation gives CATGEVAETQYF.

The rearrangement uses TRBV10-3 and TRBJ2-3; possibly TRBD1 for D (6 bases). Trimming stripped 6 bases from V and 3 bases from J, with 13 bases between. CDR3 length: 14 residues. CDR1 ENHRY and CDR2 SYGVKD come from the germline V gene. The CDR3 here is CAIRPRGVTDTQYF. CDR3 coding DNA: TGTGCCATCAGACCCAGGGGAGTGACAGATACGCAGTATTTT.

This clonotype was recorded a few times. This sequence may be a read error, since a much larger clone differs from it by one base. The J gene is TRBJ2-1, the V gene TRBV4-2; D gene uncertain. Per the germline V gene, CDR1 is LGHNA and CDR2 is YNFKEQ. The CDR3 runs 13 residues. Trimming removed 3 bases at V and 2 bases at J, with 5 bases between. CDR3 DNA: TGTGCCAGCAGCCATACGACCTACAATGAGCAGTTCTTC. Protein product: CASSHTTYNEQFF.

The table lists this clonotype with a count of one. The chain is built from TRBV24-1 and TRBJ2-1; the match to TRBD1 covers 10 bases. From germline, CDR1 is KGHDR and CDR2 SFDVKD. CDR3 length: 19 amino acids. With V trimmed by 0 bases and J by 4 bases, 11 bases remained unmatched. CDR3 nucleotides: TGTGCCACCAGTGATTTGCCTAACAGGGACAGGGGCCGATACAATGAGCAGTTCTTC. This gives the protein CATSDLPNRDRGRYNEQFF.

This clonotype appeared many times. This rearrangement joins TRBV29-1 to TRBJ2-7, with a tentative D call TRBD2 (6 bases). Trimming took 7 bases from V and 6 from J, leaving 13 bases between them. CDR1 and CDR2 (germline): SQVTM, ANQGSEA. CDR3 length: 11 amino acids. This CDR3 is CSALASAEQYF. The CDR3 DNA follows: TGCAGCGCTCTAGCGTCGGCCGAGCAGTACTTC.

This clonotype was seen only a few times. The chain has TRBV30 and TRBJ2-2; D possibly corresponds to TRBD1 (6 bases). The germline V gene encodes CDR1 GTSNPN and CDR2 SVGIG (reference sequence). V gave up 0 bases and J gave up 2 bases, with 10 bases separating them. The CDR3 totals 15 residues. CDR3 sequence: CAWSVPDRNTGELFF. The DNA of the CDR3 is TGTGCCTGGAGTGTTCCGGACAGAAACACCGGGGAGCTGTTTTTT.

The V call is TRBV20-1, the J call TRBJ2-2, with 10 bases matching TRBD2. This CDR3 is 14 amino acids long. CDR1 is DFQATT and CDR2 is SNEGSKA in the germline V gene (reference sequence). The J segment lost 5 bases and the V segment lost 7 bases, leaving 7 bases of the junction unmatched. The CDR3 loop is CSGITSGATGELFF. The CDR3 DNA reads as TGCAGTGGCATCACTAGCGGGGCGACCGGGGAGCTGTTTTTT.

The V and J genes are TRBV6-5 and TRBJ2-5; D might be TRBD2 (6 bases). The ends were cut back, 2 bases at V and 3 bases at J, with 10 bases in the middle. The germline V gene encodes CDR1 MNHEY and CDR2 SVGAGI. The CDR3 extends over 14 amino acids. The CDR3 protein is CASSYVGGKETQYF. The CDR3 DNA reads TGTGCCAGCAGTTACGTGGGAGGCAAAGAGACCCAGTACTTC.